In this sample, the clone carrying this T cell receptor beta chain turned up many times. V dropped 3 bases and J dropped 3 bases, with 17 bases sitting between them. This CDR3 spans 16 amino acids. Germline V gene sequence: CDR1 KGHDR, CDR2 SFDVKD. The record originates from a study of T cells in Graves' hyperthyroidism and ophthalmopathy. RNA transcripts gave rise to amplified TCR beta CDR3 regions. Carried out on the TCR CDR3, a first-round RT-PCR used the HTBI primer set. Using its own MiXCR run on the multiplex PCR reads, TCRdb lists one record per CDR3 protein. The data show around 520,000 distinct CDR3 sequences, about 14% seen once.

The chain employs TRBV24-1 and TRBJ2-7, with D possibly TRBD1 on 6 matching bases. This clonotype was obtained from a middle-aged woman with Graves' hyperthyroidism. Sequencing used blood. The CDR3 DNA reads TGTGCCACCAGTGATCCCGCCCGGGACAATAGCTACGAGCAGTACTTC. Its protein is CATSDPARDNSYEQYF.